The present entry profiles one T cell receptor (beta chain) with its context. The antigen is not known. These data belong to a study of shared clonotypes between healthy human individuals. Libraries were prepared by immunoSEQ multiplex PCR; TCRdb keeps only in-frame clonotypes and omits some of them. Of some 2,500,000 clones listed, roughly 93% are singletons. Broader study findings: Sorted-subset samples were not fully sequenced, rarefaction indicated. Naive subsets generally exceeded memory subsets in estimated richness.

The sample comprised naive CD4+ T cells from PBMCs. Subset meaning: CD45RA+ positively selected. The TCR sequence derives from a man younger than 30 in good health. Some clones in this sample may be carry-over from other donors' samples.

CDR3 DNA: TGTGCCAGCAGCTTAGATTTCCCCCCTACGGGAGGGGTGGAAAATGAGCAGTTCTTC. This encodes CASSLDFPPTGGVENEQFF. This chain connects TRBV11-3 to TRBJ2-1; 8 bases map to TRBD2. The junction had 17 bases not matched to a gene; V was cut back by 0 bases and J by 7 bases. The CDR3 is made up of 19 amino acids. From germline, CDR1 is SGHNT and CDR2 YENEEA.